The TCR beta chain under discussion was sequenced for a study of T cell clonotyping in hematopoietic cell transplantation. This CDR3 has 15 residues. Germline V lookup: CDR1 SGHRS, CDR2 YFSETQ. Trimming removed 0 bases from V and 11 bases from J, with 15 bases in between. Some clones are missing from TCRdb's copy, which holds only in-frame ones; the method was immunoSEQ multiplex PCR. The sample gives approximately 7,400 clones, 88% of which show up once; approximately 6.5% is in the top ten. As for time point: recipient sample about 28 days before transplant, after cytoreduction. Sample: peripheral blood mononuclear cells, taken before stem cell transplant. V usage is TRBV5-1 and J usage is TRBJ1-6, with D perhaps TRBD1 (5 bases). This receptor was identified in a man aged 55 to 70 with acute myeloid leukemia. Some clones in this sample may be carry-over from other donors' samples. The CDR3 DNA sequence: TGCGCCAGCAGCTTGGAGTCGGGGGGAAGTGCACCCCTCCACTTT. Its translation is CASSLESGGSAPLHF.